This TCR beta chain was obtained from a study of PD-1 blockade in mismatch repair-deficient tumors. Germline CDR1 reads WSHSY; CDR2 reads SAAADI. Germline trimming cut 5 bases from V and 5 bases from J; bases unmatched to any gene: 5. This CDR3 region has 15 residues. In the case of this clone: Its specificity is not known.

The table came from immunoSEQ multiplex PCR; TCRdb's copy has only in-frame clones and leaves some out. Counted here are 80,000 to 130,000 clones, over 65% occurring once; the ten biggest clones make up approximately 6.7%. Study-wide results and caveats: Tumor-resident clones, often absent from pretreatment blood, expanded after pembrolizumab and then contracted.

The input for sequencing was peripheral blood, taken 36 weeks after starting pembrolizumab. The clonotype comes from an adult with mismatch repair-deficient cancer. V usage is TRBV10-2 and J usage is TRBJ2-7; TRBD2 matches at 14 bases. CDR3 region: CASSRGLAGADEQYF. The CDR3 DNA reads as TGCGCCAGCAGTCGGGGACTAGCGGGAGCCGACGAGCAGTACTTC.